This T cell receptor (beta chain) was captured in a study of OX40 agonist ivuxolimab in advanced cancers. Study information: With a range of 23 to 79, age averaged about 58 years, and 65% to 85% were male.

Libraries were prepared by immunoSEQ multiplex PCR; TCRdb keeps only in-frame clonotypes and omits some of them. Here the sample spans about 46,000 clones, about nine tenths being singletons. About this clone: The target antigen is unknown.

General observations from the study: Those patients achieving a partial response at 0.1-3.0 mg/kg showed among the lowest clonal expansion.

Exclusion of a patient followed from autoimmune disease history or systemic immunosuppression. V gave up 5 bases and J gave up 5 bases, with 19 bases separating them. From germline, CDR1 is SGHRS and CDR2 YFSETQ. The CDR3 has 16 residues. The rearrangement joins TRBV5-1 to TRBJ2-2; maybe TRBD1 (6 bases). The receptor's source is an adult with an advanced solid tumor such as melanoma, head and neck, liver or kidney cancer. The sequencing here drew on CD4+ or CD8+ T cells sorted from blood, taken in a trial of the OX40 agonist ivuxolimab. CDR3 sequence reads: CASRSQWGPRTGELFF. CDR3 in DNA: TGCGCCAGCAGATCCCAATGGGGGCCGAGGACCGGGGAGCTGTTTTTT.